This TCR beta chain was retrieved from a study of high-grade serous ovarian cancer treatment subgroups. Sequencing was performed with immunoSEQ multiplex PCR; in TCRdb, only in-frame clones are kept and a portion is missing. The data show about 12,000 clones, with 88% seen just once and around 3% held by the top ten. Tumor samples were taken before definitive surgery or chemotherapy. This clone has a handful of counts. As yet, its antigen is unknown. Broader study findings: These tumor repertoires lack spatial information from bulk sequencing. Repertoire analysis covered CDR3 alone, not CDR1 or CDR2.

Sequencing was carried out using tumor tissue. This TCR was recovered from a human donor with high-grade serous ovarian cancer.

The CDR3 loop reads CASSLAQRAGANVLTF. CDR3 bases: TGTGCCAGCAGCTTAGCGCAGAGGGCTGGGGCCAACGTCCTGACTTTC. The rearrangement joins TRBV7-9 to TRBJ2-6, with D perhaps matching TRBD2 (5 bases). The CDR3 runs to 16 residues. Germline V lookup: CDR1 SEHNR, CDR2 FQNEAQ (reference sequence). V shed 0 bases and J shed 2 bases, with 8 bases lying between them.